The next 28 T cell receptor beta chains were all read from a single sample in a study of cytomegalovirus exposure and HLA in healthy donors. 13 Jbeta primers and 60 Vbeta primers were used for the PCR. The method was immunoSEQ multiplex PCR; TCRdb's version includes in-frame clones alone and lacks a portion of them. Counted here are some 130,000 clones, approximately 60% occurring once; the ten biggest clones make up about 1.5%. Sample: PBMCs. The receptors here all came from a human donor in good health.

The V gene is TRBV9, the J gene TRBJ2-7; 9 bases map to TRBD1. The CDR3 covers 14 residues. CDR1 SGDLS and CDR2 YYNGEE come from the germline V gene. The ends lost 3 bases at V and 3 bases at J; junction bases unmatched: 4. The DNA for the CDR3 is TGTGCCAGCAGCGCCGGGACAGGGTTCTACGAGCAGTACTTC. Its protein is CASSAGTGFYEQYF.

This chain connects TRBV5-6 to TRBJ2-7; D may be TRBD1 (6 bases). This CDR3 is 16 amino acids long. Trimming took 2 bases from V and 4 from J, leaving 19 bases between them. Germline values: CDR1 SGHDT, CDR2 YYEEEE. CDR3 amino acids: CASSFRLQGMAYEQYF. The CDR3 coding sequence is TGTGCCAGCAGCTTCCGATTACAGGGTATGGCGTACGAGCAGTACTTC. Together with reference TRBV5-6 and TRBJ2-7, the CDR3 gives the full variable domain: DAGVTQSPTHLIKTRGQQVTLRCSPKSGHDTVSWYQQALGQGPQFIFQYYEEEERQRGNFPDRFSGHQFPNYSSELNVNALLLGDSALYLCASSFRLQGMAYEQYFGPGTRLTVT.

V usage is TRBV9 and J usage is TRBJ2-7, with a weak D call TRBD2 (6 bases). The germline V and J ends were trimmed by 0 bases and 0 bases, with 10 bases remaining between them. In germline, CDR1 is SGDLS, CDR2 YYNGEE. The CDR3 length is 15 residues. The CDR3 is CASSVGVGSSYEQYF. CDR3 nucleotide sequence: TGTGCCAGCAGCGTAGGGGTCGGGAGCTCCTACGAGCAGTACTTC.

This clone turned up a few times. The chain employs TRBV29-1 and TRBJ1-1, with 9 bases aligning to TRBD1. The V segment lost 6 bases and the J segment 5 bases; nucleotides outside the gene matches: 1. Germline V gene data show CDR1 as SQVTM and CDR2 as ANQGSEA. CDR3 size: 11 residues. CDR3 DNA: TGCAGCGTGGACAGGGGAACTGAAGCTTTCTTT. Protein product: CSVDRGTEAFF.

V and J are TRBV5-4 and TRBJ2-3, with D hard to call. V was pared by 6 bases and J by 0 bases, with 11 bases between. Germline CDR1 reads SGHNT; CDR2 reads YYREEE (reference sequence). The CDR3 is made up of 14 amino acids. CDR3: CASNNRESTDTQYF. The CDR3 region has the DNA TGTGCCAGCAACAACAGAGAGAGCACAGATACGCAGTATTTT.

The CDR3 nucleotides are TGTGCCAGTACCGGACTAGCGGGAGTCTATGAGCAGTTCTTC. Its translation: CASTGLAGVYEQFF. The chain recombines TRBV27 with TRBJ2-1; 13 nucleotides align to TRBD2. This CDR3 spans 14 amino acids. Per the germline V gene, CDR1 is MNHEY and CDR2 is SMNVEV (reference sequence). V was clipped by 9 bases and J by 8 bases; unmatched bases: 7.

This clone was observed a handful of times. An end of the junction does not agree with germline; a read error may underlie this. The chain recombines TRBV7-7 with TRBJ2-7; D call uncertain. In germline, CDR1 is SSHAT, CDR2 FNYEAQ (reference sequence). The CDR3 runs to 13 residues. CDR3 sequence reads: CASSLGPSYEQYF. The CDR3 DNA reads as TGTGCTAGCAGCTTAGGGCCCTCCTACGAGCAGTACTTC.

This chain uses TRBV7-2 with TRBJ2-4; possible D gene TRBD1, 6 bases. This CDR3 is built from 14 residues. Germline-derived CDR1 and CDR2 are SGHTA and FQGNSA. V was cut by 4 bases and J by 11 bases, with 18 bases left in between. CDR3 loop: CASSSDSESTVQYF. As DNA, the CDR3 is TGTGCCAGCAGCTCGGACAGTGAGAGTACGGTTCAGTACTTC.

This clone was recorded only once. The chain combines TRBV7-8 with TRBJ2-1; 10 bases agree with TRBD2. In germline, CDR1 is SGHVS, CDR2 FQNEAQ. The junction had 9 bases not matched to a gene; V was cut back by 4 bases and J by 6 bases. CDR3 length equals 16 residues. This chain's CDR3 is CASSSLAGVYFNEQFF. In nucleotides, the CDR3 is TGTGCCAGCAGCTCCCTAGCGGGAGTCTATTTCAATGAGCAGTTCTTC. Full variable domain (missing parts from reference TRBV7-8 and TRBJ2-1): GAGVSQSPRYKVAKRGQDVALRCDPISGHVSLFWYQQALGQGPEFLTYFQNEAQLDKSGLPSDRFFAERPEGSVSTLKIQRTQQEDSAVYLCASSSLAGVYFNEQFFGPGTRLTVL.

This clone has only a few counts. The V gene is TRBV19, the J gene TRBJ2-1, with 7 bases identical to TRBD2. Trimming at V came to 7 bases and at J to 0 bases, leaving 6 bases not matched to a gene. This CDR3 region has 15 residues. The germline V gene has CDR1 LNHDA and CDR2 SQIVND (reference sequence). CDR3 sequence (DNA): TGTGCCAGTATGGTGGGCGGGAGCTCCTACAATGAGCAGTTCTTC. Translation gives CASMVGGSSYNEQFF.

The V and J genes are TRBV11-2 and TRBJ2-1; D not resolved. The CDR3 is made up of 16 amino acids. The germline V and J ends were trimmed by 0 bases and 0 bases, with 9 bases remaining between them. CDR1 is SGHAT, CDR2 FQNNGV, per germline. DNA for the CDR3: TGTGCCAGCAGCTTAGACTCCTTGTACTCCTACAATGAGCAGTTCTTC. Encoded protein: CASSLDSLYSYNEQFF.

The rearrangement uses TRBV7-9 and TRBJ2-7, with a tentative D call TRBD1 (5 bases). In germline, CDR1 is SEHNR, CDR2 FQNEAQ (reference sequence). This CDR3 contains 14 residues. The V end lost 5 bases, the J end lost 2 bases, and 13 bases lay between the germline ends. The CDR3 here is CASSPRQYAYEQYF. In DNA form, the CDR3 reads TGTGCCAGCAGCCCGAGACAGTATGCCTACGAGCAGTACTTC.

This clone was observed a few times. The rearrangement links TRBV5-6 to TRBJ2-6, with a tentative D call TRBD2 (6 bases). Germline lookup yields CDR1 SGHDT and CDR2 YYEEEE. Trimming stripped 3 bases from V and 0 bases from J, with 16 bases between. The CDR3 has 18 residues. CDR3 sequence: CASSSGRRVSSGANVLTF. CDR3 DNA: TGTGCCAGCAGCTCCGGACGGAGGGTTAGCTCTGGGGCCAACGTCCTGACTTTC.

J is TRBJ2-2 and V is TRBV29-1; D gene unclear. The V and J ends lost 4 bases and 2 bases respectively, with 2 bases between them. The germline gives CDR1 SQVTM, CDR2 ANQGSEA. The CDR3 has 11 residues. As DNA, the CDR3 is TGCAGCGTTGCTAACACCGGGGAGCTGTTTTTT. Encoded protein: CSVANTGELFF.

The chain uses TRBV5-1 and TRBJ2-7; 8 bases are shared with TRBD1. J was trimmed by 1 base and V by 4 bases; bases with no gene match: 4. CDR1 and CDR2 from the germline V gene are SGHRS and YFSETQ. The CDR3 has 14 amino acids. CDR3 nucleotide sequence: TGCGCCAGCAGCCCCCGGACAGGGTCCTACGAGCAGTACTTC. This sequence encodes CASSPRTGSYEQYF.

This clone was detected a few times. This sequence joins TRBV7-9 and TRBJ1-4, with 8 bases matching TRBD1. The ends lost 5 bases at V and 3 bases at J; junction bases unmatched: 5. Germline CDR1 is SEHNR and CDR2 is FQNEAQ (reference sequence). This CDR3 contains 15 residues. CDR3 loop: CASSGRDRSNEKLFF. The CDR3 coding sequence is TGTGCCAGCAGCGGCCGGGACAGGTCTAATGAAAAACTGTTTTTT.

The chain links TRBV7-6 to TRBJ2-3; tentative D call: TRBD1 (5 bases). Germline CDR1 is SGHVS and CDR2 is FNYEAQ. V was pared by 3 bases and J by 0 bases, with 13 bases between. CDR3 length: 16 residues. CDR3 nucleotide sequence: TGTGCCAGCAGCTTTGACAGTAAAACTAGCACAGATACGCAGTATTTT. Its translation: CASSFDSKTSTDTQYF.

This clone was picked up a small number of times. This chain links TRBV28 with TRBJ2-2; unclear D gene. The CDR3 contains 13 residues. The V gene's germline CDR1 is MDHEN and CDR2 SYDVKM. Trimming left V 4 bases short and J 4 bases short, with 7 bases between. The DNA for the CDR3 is TGTGCCAGCAGTTGGCTTGTCACCGGGGAGCTGTTTTTT. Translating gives CASSWLVTGELFF.

CDR3 bases: TGTGCCAGTAGTCGGTTGGGACAGGGTGGCTACACCTTC. This translates into CASSRLGQGGYTF. V gene TRBV19 combines with J gene TRBJ1-2; 9 nucleotides agree with TRBD1. The trim removed 5 bases at V and 7 bases at J, leaving 5 bases unmatched. Germline V gives CDR1 LNHDA, CDR2 SQIVND (reference sequence). This CDR3 contains 13 residues.

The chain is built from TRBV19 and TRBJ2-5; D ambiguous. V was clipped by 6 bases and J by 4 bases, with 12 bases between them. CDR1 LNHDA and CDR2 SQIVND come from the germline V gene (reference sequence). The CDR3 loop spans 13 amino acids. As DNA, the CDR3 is TGTGCCAGTAGGGGCACGGTTGGAGAGACCCAGTACTTC. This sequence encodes CASRGTVGETQYF.

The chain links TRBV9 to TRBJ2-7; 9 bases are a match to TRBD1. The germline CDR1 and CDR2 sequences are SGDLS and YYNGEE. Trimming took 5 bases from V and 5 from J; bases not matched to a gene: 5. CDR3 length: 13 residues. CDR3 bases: TGTGCCAGCAGTTGGGGACAGGGCCACGAGCAGTACTTC. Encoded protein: CASSWGQGHEQYF.

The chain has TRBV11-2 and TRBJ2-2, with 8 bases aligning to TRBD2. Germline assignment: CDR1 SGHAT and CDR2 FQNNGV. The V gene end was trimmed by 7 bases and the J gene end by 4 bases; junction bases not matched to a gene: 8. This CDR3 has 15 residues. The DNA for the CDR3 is TGTGCCAGCACCCCGCGGGGGGCGCCCACCGGGGAGCTGTTTTTT. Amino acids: CASTPRGAPTGELFF.

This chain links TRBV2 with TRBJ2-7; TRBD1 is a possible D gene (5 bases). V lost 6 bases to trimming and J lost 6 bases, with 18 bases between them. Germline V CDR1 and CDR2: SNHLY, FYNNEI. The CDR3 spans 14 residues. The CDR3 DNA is TGTGCCAGCAGGTTAGGCAGGGTGGCAGGCGAGCAGTACTTC. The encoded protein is CASRLGRVAGEQYF.

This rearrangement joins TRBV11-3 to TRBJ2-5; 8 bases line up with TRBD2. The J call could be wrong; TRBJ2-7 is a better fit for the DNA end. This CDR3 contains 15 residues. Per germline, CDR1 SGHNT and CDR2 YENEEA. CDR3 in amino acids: CASSLVGTSLYEQYF. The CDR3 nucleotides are TGTGCCAGCAGCTTAGTCGGGACTAGTCTCTACGAGCAGTACTTC.

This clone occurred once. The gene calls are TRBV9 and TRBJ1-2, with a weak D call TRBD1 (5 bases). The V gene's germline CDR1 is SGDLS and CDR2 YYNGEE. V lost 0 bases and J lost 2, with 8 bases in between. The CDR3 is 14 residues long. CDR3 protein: CASSVGAGNYGYTF. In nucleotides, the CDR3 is TGTGCCAGCAGCGTAGGAGCAGGGAACTATGGCTACACCTTC.

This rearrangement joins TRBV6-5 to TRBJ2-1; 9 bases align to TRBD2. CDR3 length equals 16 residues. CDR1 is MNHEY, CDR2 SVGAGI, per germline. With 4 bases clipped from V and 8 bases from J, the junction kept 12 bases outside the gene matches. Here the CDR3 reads CASSSLGGRARHEQFF. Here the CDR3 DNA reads TGTGCCAGCAGTTCCCTCGGCGGGAGGGCTCGCCATGAGCAGTTCTTC.

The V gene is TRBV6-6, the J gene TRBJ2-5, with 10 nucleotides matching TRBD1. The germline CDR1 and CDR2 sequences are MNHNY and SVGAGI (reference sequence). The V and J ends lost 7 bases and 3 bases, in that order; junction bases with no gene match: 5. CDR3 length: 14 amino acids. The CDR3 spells CASTPGQGKETQYF. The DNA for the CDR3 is TGTGCCAGCACCCCGGGACAGGGGAAAGAGACCCAGTACTTC.

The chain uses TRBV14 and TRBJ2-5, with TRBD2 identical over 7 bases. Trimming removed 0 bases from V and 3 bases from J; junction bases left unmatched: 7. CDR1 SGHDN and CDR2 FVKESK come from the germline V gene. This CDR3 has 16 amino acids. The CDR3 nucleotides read TGTGCCAGCAGCCAAGATCCCATTGGGGGGGAAGAGACCCAGTACTTC. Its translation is CASSQDPIGGEETQYF.